This TCR beta chain was identified during a study of blood T cell repertoires in COVID-19. The CDR3 contains 13 residues. J gave up 1 base and V 6 bases, and 5 bases lay outside the gene matches. The V gene's germline CDR1 is SQVTM and CDR2 ANQGSEA. Original methodology: Amplification from reference gene primers served as the basis for estimated nucleated cell counts. TCRdb's table, derived via immunoSEQ multiplex PCR, lists solely in-frame clones and lacks some. The V and J calls and the clone size are those of that table, but D and trimming were determined from the DNA. Counted here are 100,000 or so clones, about 80% occurring once; the ten biggest clones make up approximately 19%.

Sequencing was done on a sample of peripheral blood. This TCR was sampled from a woman aged 65 to 85 with acute or convalescent COVID-19. The chain is built from TRBV29-1 and TRBJ1-1; 7 bases match TRBD1. CDR3 nucleotides: TGCAGCGTCCAGACAGGGCAGAACACTGAAGCTTTCTTT. Translating gives CSVQTGQNTEAFF.